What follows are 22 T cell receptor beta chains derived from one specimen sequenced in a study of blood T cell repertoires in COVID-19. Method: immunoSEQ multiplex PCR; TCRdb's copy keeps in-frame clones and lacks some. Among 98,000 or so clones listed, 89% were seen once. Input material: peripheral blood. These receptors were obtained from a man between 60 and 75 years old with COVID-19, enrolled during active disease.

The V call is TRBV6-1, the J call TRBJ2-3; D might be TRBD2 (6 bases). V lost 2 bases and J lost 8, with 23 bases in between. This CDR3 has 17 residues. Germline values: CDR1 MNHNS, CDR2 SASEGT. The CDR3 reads CASSETYGLSTGGTQYF. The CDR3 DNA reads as TGTGCCAGCAGTGAAACATACGGACTATCGACCGGGGGTACGCAGTATTTT.

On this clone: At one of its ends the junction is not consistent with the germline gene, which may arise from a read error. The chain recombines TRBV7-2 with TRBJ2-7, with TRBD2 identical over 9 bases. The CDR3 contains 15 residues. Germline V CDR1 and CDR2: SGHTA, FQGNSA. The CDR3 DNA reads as TGTGCCAGCAGCCCCCCCGGGACTAGCACGAGGGGTGTTGACTTC. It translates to CASSPPGTSTRGVDF.

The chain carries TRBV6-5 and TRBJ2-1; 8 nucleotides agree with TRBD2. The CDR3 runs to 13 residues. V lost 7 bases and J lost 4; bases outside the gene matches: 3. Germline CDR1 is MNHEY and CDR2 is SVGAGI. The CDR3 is CASKGTRYNEQFF. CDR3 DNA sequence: TGTGCCAGCAAAGGGACTAGATACAATGAGCAGTTCTTC.

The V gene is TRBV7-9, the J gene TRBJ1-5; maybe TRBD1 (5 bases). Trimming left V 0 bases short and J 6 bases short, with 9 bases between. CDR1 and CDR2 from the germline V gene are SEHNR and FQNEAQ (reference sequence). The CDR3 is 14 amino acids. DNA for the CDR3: TGTGCCAGCAGCTTAGCGGGGGGTGGTCAGCCCCAGCATTTT. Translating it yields CASSLAGGGQPQHF. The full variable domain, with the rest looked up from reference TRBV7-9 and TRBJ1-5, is DTGVSQNPRHKITKRGQNVTFRCDPISEHNRLYWYRQTLGQGPEFLTYFQNEAQLEKSRLLSDRFSAERPKGSFSTLEIQRTEQGDSAMYLCASSLAGGGQPQHFGDGTRLSIL.

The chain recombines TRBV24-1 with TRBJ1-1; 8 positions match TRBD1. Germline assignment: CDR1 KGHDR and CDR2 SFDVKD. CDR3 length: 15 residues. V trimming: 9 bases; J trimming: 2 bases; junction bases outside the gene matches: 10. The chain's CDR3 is CATADGTGFNTEAFF. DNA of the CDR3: TGTGCCACCGCCGACGGGACAGGATTTAACACTGAAGCTTTCTTT.

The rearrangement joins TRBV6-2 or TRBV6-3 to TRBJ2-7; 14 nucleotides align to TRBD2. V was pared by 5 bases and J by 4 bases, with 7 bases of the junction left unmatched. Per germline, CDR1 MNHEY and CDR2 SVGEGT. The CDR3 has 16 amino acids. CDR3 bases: TGTGCCAGCAGTCCGGGACTAGCGGGAGTTTCTTACGAGCAGTACTTC. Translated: CASSPGLAGVSYEQYF.

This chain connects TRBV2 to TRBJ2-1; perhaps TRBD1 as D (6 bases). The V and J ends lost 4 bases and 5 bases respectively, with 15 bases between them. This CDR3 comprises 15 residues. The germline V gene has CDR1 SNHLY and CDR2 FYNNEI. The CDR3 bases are TGTGCCAGCAGTGGGACAGCTGCTGGGAACAATGAGCAGTTCTTC. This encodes CASSGTAAGNNEQFF.

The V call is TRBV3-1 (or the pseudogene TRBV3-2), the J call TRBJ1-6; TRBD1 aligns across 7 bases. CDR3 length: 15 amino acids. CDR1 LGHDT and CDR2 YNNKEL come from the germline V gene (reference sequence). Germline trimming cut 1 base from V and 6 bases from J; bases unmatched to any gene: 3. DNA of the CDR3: TGTGCCAGCAGCCAAGGACAGGGTCGTAATTCACCCCTCCACTTT. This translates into CASSQGQGRNSPLHF.

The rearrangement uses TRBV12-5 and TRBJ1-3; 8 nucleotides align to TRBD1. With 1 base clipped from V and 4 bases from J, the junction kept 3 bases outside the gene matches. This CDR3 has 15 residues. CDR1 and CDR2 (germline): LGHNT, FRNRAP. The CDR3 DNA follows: TGTGCTAGTGGTTTGGCGACAGGGGCCGGAAACACCATATATTTT. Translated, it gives CASGLATGAGNTIYF.

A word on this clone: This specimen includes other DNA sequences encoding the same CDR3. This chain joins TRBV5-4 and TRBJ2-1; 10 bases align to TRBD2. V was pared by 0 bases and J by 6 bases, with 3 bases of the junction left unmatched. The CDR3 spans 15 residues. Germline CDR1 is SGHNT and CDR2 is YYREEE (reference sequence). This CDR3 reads CASSLEAGGGNEQFF. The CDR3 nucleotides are TGTGCCAGCAGCTTGGAAGCGGGGGGGGGCAATGAGCAGTTCTTC.

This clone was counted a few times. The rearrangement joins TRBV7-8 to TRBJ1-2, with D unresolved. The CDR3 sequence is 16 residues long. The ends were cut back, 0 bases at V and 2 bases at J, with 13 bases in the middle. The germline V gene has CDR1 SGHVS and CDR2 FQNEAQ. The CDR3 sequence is CASSLAGGLLNYGYTF. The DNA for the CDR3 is TGTGCCAGCAGCTTAGCTGGCGGTCTGCTGAACTATGGCTACACCTTC.

The CDR3 DNA is TGTGCCAGCAGCAACCGACTAGCGGGATGGGAGACCCAGTACTTC. This encodes CASSNRLAGWETQYF. V gene TRBV6-5 combines with J gene TRBJ2-5; TRBD2 agrees at 11 bases. Unmatched junction bases numbered 8, after V lost 6 bases and J lost 5 bases. This CDR3 comprises 15 residues. Germline V lookup: CDR1 MNHEY, CDR2 SVGAGI.

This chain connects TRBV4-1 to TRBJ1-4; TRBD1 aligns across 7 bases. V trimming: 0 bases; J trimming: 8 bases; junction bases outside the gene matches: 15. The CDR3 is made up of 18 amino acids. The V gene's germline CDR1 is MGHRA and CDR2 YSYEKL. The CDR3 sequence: CASSQDRGQVLLREKLFF. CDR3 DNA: TGCGCCAGCAGCCAAGACAGAGGACAGGTTTTATTGAGGGAAAAACTGTTTTTT.

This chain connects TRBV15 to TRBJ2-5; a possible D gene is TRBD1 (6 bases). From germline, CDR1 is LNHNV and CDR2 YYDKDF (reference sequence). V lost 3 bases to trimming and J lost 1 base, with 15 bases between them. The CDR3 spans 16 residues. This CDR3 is CATSSAADRLQETQYF. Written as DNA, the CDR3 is TGTGCCACCAGCAGTGCGGCAGACAGGCTCCAAGAGACCCAGTACTTC.

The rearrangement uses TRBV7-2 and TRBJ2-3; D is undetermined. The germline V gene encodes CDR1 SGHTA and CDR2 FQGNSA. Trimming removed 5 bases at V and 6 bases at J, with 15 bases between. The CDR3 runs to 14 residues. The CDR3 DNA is TGTGCCAGCAGCATCGGGTCCCGCGCCGATACGCAGTATTTT. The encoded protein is CASSIGSRADTQYF.

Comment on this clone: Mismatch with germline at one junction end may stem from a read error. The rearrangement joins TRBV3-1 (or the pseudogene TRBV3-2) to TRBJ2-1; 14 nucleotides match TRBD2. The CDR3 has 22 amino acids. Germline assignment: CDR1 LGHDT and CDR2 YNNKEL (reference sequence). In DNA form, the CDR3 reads TGTGCCAGCAGCCAAGGCGGGGTTCCGGGACTAGCGGGAGATGGGTCCTCCAATGAGCAGTTCTTC. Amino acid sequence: CASSQGGVPGLAGDGSSNEQFF.

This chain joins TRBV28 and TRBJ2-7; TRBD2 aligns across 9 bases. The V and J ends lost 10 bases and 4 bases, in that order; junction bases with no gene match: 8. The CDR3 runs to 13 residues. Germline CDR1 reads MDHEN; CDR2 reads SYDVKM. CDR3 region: CATYLAGKYEQYF. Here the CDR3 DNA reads TGTGCCACCTACCTAGCGGGAAAGTACGAGCAGTACTTC.

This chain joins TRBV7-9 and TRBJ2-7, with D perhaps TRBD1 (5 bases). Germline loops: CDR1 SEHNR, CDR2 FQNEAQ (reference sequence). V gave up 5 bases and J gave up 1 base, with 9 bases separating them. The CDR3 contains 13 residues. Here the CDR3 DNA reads TGTGCCAGCAGCCAGGGCAGGTCCTACGAGCAGTACTTC. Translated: CASSQGRSYEQYF.

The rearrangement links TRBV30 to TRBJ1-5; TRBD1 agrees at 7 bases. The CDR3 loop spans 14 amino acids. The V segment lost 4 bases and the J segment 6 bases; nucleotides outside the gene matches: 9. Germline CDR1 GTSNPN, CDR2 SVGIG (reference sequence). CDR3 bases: TGTGCCTGGACCGTGAGAGGGGGCGGTCAGCCCCAGCATTTT. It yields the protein CAWTVRGGGQPQHF. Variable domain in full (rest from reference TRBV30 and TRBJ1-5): SQTIHQWPATLVQPVGSPLSLECTVEGTSNPNLYWYRQAAGRGLQLLFYSVGIGQISSEVPQNLSASRPQDRQFILSSKKLLLSDSGFYLCAWTVRGGGQPQHFGDGTRLSIL.

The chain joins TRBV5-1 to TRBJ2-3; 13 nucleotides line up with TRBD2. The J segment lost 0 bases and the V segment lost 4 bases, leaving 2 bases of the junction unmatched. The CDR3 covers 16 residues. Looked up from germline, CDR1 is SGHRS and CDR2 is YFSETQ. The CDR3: CASSAGLAGSTDTQYF. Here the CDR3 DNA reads TGCGCCAGCAGCGCGGGACTAGCGGGAAGCACAGATACGCAGTATTTT. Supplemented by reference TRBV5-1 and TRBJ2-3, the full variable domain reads KAGVTQTPRYLIKTRGQQVTLSCSPISGHRSVSWYQQTPGQGLQFLFEYFSETQRNKGNFPGRFSGRQFSNSRSEMNVSTLELGDSALYLCASSAGLAGSTDTQYFGPGTRLTVL.

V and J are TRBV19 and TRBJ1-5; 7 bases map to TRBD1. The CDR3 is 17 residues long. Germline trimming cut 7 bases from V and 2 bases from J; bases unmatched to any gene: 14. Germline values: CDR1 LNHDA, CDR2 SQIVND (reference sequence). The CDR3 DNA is TGTGCCAGTAAACGACAGGGCTCCTGGGAGGGCAATCAGCCCCAGCATTTT. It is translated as CASKRQGSWEGNQPQHF.

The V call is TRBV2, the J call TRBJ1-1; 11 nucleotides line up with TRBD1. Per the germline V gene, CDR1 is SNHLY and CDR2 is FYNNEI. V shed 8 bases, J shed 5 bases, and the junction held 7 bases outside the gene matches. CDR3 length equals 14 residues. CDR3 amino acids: CASCRTGGDTEAFF. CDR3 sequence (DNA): TGTGCCAGCTGCAGGACAGGGGGCGATACTGAAGCTTTCTTT.